A selection of T cell receptor beta chains follows, all from one sample in a study of cytomegalovirus exposure and HLA in healthy donors. The assay was immunoSEQ multiplex PCR, and TCRdb's table has in-frame clones only and misses some. The sample lists over 150,000 clones, around 83% occurring once. Sequenced sample: PBMCs. These receptor sequences come from a woman aged 25 to 39 in good health and CMV-seropositive. The CDR3 runs from the conserved cysteine through the conserved F or W. The D gene is left open where the match is weak. Clone size is not always given. Where it is, it says once, few, many or a class for expanded clones.

d_call,v_call,j_call,clone_size,cdr3_aa,cdr3_nt
TRBD1,TRBV6-5,TRBJ2-1,.,CASSRQGAIYNEQFF,TGTGCCAGCAGTCGACAGGGGGCTATCTACAATGAGCAGTTCTTC
.,TRBV6-5,TRBJ2-1,.,CASSYVLASDEQFF,TGTGCCAGCAGTTACGTCCTAGCGTCGGATGAGCAGTTCTTC
TRBD1,TRBV18,TRBJ1-2,.,CASSTLTGDPYGYTF,TGTGCCAGCTCAACCTTAACAGGGGACCCCTATGGCTACACCTTC
.,TRBV18,TRBJ1-1,once,CASSPDRNAEAFF,TGTGCCAGCTCACCCGACAGGAACGCTGAAGCTTTCTTT
TRBD1,TRBV6-1,TRBJ2-1,.,CASSEYRGPLAYNEQFF,TGTGCCAGCAGTGAATACAGGGGGCCGTTAGCCTACAATGAGCAGTTCTTC
TRBD1,TRBV6-1,TRBJ1-2,.,CASRGGDRQSNGYTF,TGTGCCAGCCGAGGTGGGGACAGGCAATCCAATGGCTACACCTTC
.,TRBV5-1,TRBJ2-1,.,CASSLAQGSYNEQFF,TGCGCCAGCAGCTTGGCCCAGGGGAGCTACAATGAGCAGTTCTTC
.,TRBV2,TRBJ2-4,.,CASSGGSTKNIQYF,TGTGCCAGCAGTGGCGGTAGCACCAAAAACATTCAGTACTTC
.,TRBV6-5,TRBJ1-2,.,CASSRDNRGYTF,TGTGCCAGCAGCAGGGATAACCGTGGCTACACCTTC
TRBD1,TRBV28,TRBJ2-2,.,CASSLGGITGELFF,TGTGCCAGCAGCCTAGGGGGCATCACCGGGGAGCTGTTTTTT
TRBD1,TRBV30,TRBJ1-1,once,CAWRTGANTEAFF,TGTGCCTGGAGGACAGGGGCAAACACTGAAGCTTTCTTT
.,TRBV5-6,TRBJ1-2,.,CASSRPGYGYTF,TGTGCCAGCAGCCGCCCCGGGTATGGCTACACCTTC
TRBD1,TRBV30,TRBJ1-4,.,CAWSPWDSSNEKLFF,TGTGCCTGGAGTCCTTGGGACAGCTCTAATGAAAAACTGTTTTTT
.,TRBV27,TRBJ2-7,.,CASGRSGSYEQYF,TGTGCCAGCGGCCGGTCGGGCTCCTACGAGCAGTACTTC
.,TRBV19,TRBJ2-2,.,CASSTRPNTGELFF,TGTGCCAGTAGTACCCGTCCCAACACCGGGGAGCTGTTTTTT
TRBD1,TRBV28,TRBJ1-5,.,CASSSQGAGQPQHF,TGTGCCAGCAGCTCACAGGGGGCAGGTCAGCCCCAGCATTTT
TRBD2,TRBV7-2,TRBJ2-7,.,CASSSGTGGPLEQYF,TGTGCCAGCAGCTCCGGAACGGGAGGGCCTCTCGAGCAGTACTTC
.,TRBV27,TRBJ2-1,once,CASSFPSGEQFF,TGTGCCAGCAGTTTTCCCAGCGGTGAGCAGTTCTTC
.,TRBV11-3,TRBJ2-3,.,CASSLGTITDTQYF,TGTGCCAGCAGCTTAGGGACTATCACAGATACGCAGTATTTT
TRBD2,TRBV4-1,TRBJ2-1,.,CASSQDQRGSSYNEQFF,TGCGCCAGCAGCCAAGATCAGCGGGGAAGCTCCTACAATGAGCAGTTCTTC
.,TRBV6-5,TRBJ1-2,once,CASSYSQGAAGYTF,TGTGCCAGCAGTTACTCTCAGGGCGCAGCCGGCTACACCTTC
TRBD1,TRBV28,TRBJ2-7,.,CASSSDRGSAPPYEQYF,TGTGCCAGCAGTTCGGACAGGGGTAGTGCTCCTCCCTACGAGCAGTACTTC
TRBD1,TRBV9,TRBJ2-3,.,CASSTQGQGGVNTQYF,TGTGCCAGCAGCACCCAGGGACAGGGAGGGGTCAATACGCAGTATTTT
.,TRBV2,TRBJ1-2,few,CASAGPAGDGYTF,TGTGCCAGCGCCGGGCCGGCAGGGGACGGCTACACCTTC
.,TRBV18,TRBJ2-1,.,CASSQGRDNEQFF,TGTGCCAGCTCACAGGGGCGCGACAATGAGCAGTTCTTC
TRBD2,TRBV2,TRBJ2-7,.,CASSERPGGIAGAYEQYF,TGTGCCAGCAGCGAAAGACCGGGAGGAATAGCGGGAGCCTACGAGCAGTACTTC
.,TRBV2,TRBJ1-1,.,CASRRDILNTEAFF,TGTGCCAGCAGGAGAGACATCCTGAACACTGAAGCTTTCTTT
.,TRBV27,TRBJ2-7,.,CASSFGGISYEQYF,TGTGCCAGCAGTTTTGGGGGGATCTCCTACGAGCAGTACTTC
.,TRBV15,TRBJ2-2,.,CATTPGYGELFF,TGTGCCACTACCCCAGGGTACGGGGAGCTGTTTTTT
.,TRBV19,TRBJ1-1,few,CASSGQVYTEAFF,TGTGCCAGTAGTGGCCAGGTCTACACTGAAGCTTTCTTT
.,TRBV6-1,TRBJ1-5,.,CASSEQDSNQPQHF,TGTGCCAGCAGTGAACAGGATAGCAATCAGCCCCAGCATTTT
.,TRBV28,TRBJ1-1,once,CASSFPRMNTEAFF,TGTGCCAGCAGTTTCCCCAGGATGAACACTGAAGCTTTCTTT
.,TRBV5-1,TRBJ2-5,.,CASSLAVGQETQYF,TGCGCCAGCAGCTTGGCCGTCGGTCAAGAGACCCAGTACTTC
.,TRBV6-6,TRBJ2-5,.,CASSISMETQYF,TGTGCCAGCAGTATTAGTATGGAGACCCAGTACTTC
.,TRBV19,TRBJ1-2,.,CASSGRSNYGYTF,TGTGCCAGTAGTGGCAGATCTAACTATGGCTACACCTTC
.,TRBV27,TRBJ2-5,.,CASSLLRGPQETQYF,TGTGCCAGCAGTTTACTGCGGGGCCCGCAAGAGACCCAGTACTTC
.,TRBV27,TRBJ2-7,.,CASSHGPSYEQYF,TGTGCCAGCTCCCATGGCCCCTCCTACGAGCAGTACTTC
TRBD2,TRBV9,TRBJ2-3,.,CASSLSGSSDTQYF,TGTGCCAGCAGCCTTAGCGGGAGTTCAGATACGCAGTATTTT
.,TRBV6-1,TRBJ2-7,.,CASRRTGTPREYF,TGTGCCAGCAGACGTACGGGGACACCCCGAGAGTACTTC
.,TRBV6-1,TRBJ1-2,once,CASRRVPTSNYGYTF,TGTGCCAGCAGGCGGGTTCCTACTTCTAACTATGGCTACACCTTC